Below are 25 T cell receptor beta chains sequenced from a single sample in a study of cytotoxic CD8 clonotypes in ibrutinib-treated CLL. Assay used: immunoSEQ multiplex PCR; TCRdb lists only in-frame clones, some missing. The table shows 70,000 to 80,000 clones, with less than 90% occurring only once. Sample: PBMCs, taken after 24 months of ibrutinib treatment. The receptors were sampled from a human donor with chronic lymphocytic leukemia.

CDR3 sequence (DNA): TGCGCCAGCAGCGTCGGCGAGAGTATCGCCGGGGAGCTGTTTTTT. Translation gives CASSVGESIAGELFF. J is TRBJ2-2 and V is TRBV5-1; D not resolved. The CDR3 extends over 15 amino acids. CDR1 is SGHRS, CDR2 YFSETQ, per germline. V shed 4 bases and J shed 6 bases, with 16 bases lying between them.

The V call is TRBV19, the J call TRBJ2-3; D not resolved. The CDR3 runs 14 residues. CDR1 is LNHDA, CDR2 SQIVND, per germline (reference sequence). Trimming removed 8 bases at V and 2 bases at J, with 14 bases between. The CDR3 DNA reads as TGTGCCAGTGCAGATCGGCGGAACACAGATACGCAGTATTTT. Protein product: CASADRRNTDTQYF.

CDR3 nucleotides: TGTGCCAGTAGTATAGTGGGGGCGACCACCGGGGAGCTGTTTTTT. This translates into CASSIVGATTGELFF. The chain employs TRBV19 and TRBJ2-2; tentative D call: TRBD1 (6 bases). Trimming pared 1 base from V and 4 bases from J, leaving 10 bases between. Per germline, CDR1 LNHDA and CDR2 SQIVND (reference sequence). The CDR3 is 15 residues long. Full variable domain (remainder filled in from reference TRBV19 and TRBJ2-2): DGGITQSPKYLFRKEGQNVTLSCEQNLNHDAMYWYRQDPGQGLRLIYYSQIVNDFQKGDIAEGYSVSREKKESFPLTVTSAQKNPTAFYLCASSIVGATTGELFFGEGSRLTVL.

The CDR3 spells CASSRGGAGVLGRSTEAFF. CDR3 DNA sequence: TGTGCCAGCTCACGGGGGGGCGCCGGTGTATTGGGCCGAAGCACTGAAGCTTTCTTT. The J gene is TRBJ1-1, the V gene TRBV18; tentative D call: TRBD1 (6 bases). V shed 4 bases and J shed 4 bases, with 28 bases lying between them. In germline, CDR1 is KGHSH, CDR2 LQKENI. The CDR3 length is 19 residues.

This chain uses TRBV15 with TRBJ2-7; D gene unclear. CDR1 and CDR2 from the germline V gene are LNHNV and YYDKDF (reference sequence). V shed 0 bases and J shed 0 bases, with 9 bases lying between them. CDR3 length: 15 residues. The DNA of the CDR3 is TGTGCCACCAGCAGAGATTTGCCCACCTCCTACGAGCAGTACTTC. It translates to CATSRDLPTSYEQYF.

The rearrangement joins TRBV7-8 to TRBJ1-5; maybe TRBD1 (6 bases). In germline, CDR1 is SGHVS, CDR2 FQNEAQ. V lost 5 bases and J 5 bases, leaving 16 bases between the germline ends. The CDR3 spans 15 residues. The CDR3 bases are TGTGCCAGCAGCCGACGTGGGGGCTTCTATCAGCCCCAGCATTTT. Its protein is CASSRRGGFYQPQHF. Full variable domain (outside the CDR3, taken from reference TRBV7-8 and TRBJ1-5): GAGVSQSPRYKVAKRGQDVALRCDPISGHVSLFWYQQALGQGPEFLTYFQNEAQLDKSGLPSDRFFAERPEGSVSTLKIQRTQQEDSAVYLCASSRRGGFYQPQHFGDGTRLSIL.

J is TRBJ2-7 and V is TRBV19, with TRBD1 matching 12 bases. The CDR3 runs 15 residues. Germline CDR1 reads LNHDA; CDR2 reads SQIVND (reference sequence). The trim removed 5 bases at V and 6 bases at J, leaving 8 bases unmatched. Written as DNA, the CDR3 is TGTGCCAGTAGTTACCGGGACAGGGGGCTTCGCGAGCAGTACTTC. Protein: CASSYRDRGLREQYF.

The J gene is TRBJ2-5, the V gene TRBV30; D is unclear. The length of the CDR3 is 15 residues. V gave up 0 bases and J gave up 0 bases, with 11 bases separating them. Germline V gene data show CDR1 as GTSNPN and CDR2 as SVGIG (reference sequence). The CDR3: CAWSVSWRNQETQYF. In DNA, the CDR3 is TGTGCCTGGAGTGTAAGTTGGCGGAACCAAGAGACCCAGTACTTC.

V and J are TRBV7-2 and TRBJ2-2; D is possibly TRBD1 (5 bases). The CDR3 spans 15 residues. Germline-derived CDR1 and CDR2 are SGHTA and FQGNSA. Trimming took off 2 bases at V and 5 bases at J, with 12 bases between the two ends. The CDR3 DNA is TGTGCCAGCAGCTTACAAGGGGCGCTAACCGGGGAGCTGTTTTTT. Amino acids: CASSLQGALTGELFF.

The V call is TRBV27, the J call TRBJ1-1; 7 nucleotides align to TRBD1. The CDR3 consists of 13 residues. CDR1 is MNHEY and CDR2 is SMNVEV in the germline V gene (reference sequence). V was pared by 8 bases and J by 2 bases, with 5 bases of the junction left unmatched. The CDR3 bases are TGTGCCAGCGCCGGGACAGACAACACTGAAGCTTTCTTT. The encoded protein is CASAGTDNTEAFF.

The rearrangement uses TRBV27 and TRBJ1-2; the match to TRBD1 covers 7 bases. The CDR3 has 14 residues. With V trimmed by 1 base and J by 9 bases, 8 bases remained unmatched. Germline CDR1 MNHEY, CDR2 SMNVEV (reference sequence). The CDR3 sequence is CASSLYPTTGSYTF. The CDR3, as DNA: TGTGCCAGCAGTTTATACCCTACGACAGGGAGCTACACCTTC.

The chain employs TRBV5-1 and TRBJ2-2, with 8 positions matching TRBD1. J gave up 1 base and V 4 bases, and 3 bases lay outside the gene matches. CDR1 SGHRS and CDR2 YFSETQ come from the germline V gene. The CDR3 consists of 15 residues. CDR3 region: CASSRQGKNTGELFF. The CDR3 DNA reads TGCGCCAGCAGCAGACAGGGGAAGAACACCGGGGAGCTGTTTTTT.

The chain links TRBV7-2 to TRBJ2-2; a weak D match, TRBD1 (5 bases). Germline values: CDR1 SGHTA, CDR2 FQGNSA. V dropped 3 bases and J dropped 1 base, with 9 bases sitting between them. The CDR3 covers 15 residues. CDR3 sequence reads: CASSFNTGNTGELFF. The CDR3, as DNA: TGTGCCAGCAGCTTTAATACAGGGAACACCGGGGAGCTGTTTTTT.

The chain is built from TRBV5-1 and TRBJ2-2; D is uncertain. CDR3 length equals 13 residues. V shed 2 bases and J shed 4 bases, with 6 bases lying between them. CDR1 and CDR2 from the germline V gene are SGHRS and YFSETQ. The CDR3 sequence is CASSFTPTGELFF. The CDR3 bases are TGCGCCAGCAGCTTCACCCCCACCGGGGAGCTGTTTTTT.

The rearrangement joins TRBV6-7 to TRBJ2-7, with D maybe TRBD2 (6 bases). TRBV6-7 is noted as an ORF with a role that remains uncertain. CDR3 length equals 16 residues. The V and J ends lost 2 bases and 0 bases respectively, with 14 bases between them. The CDR3 DNA is TGTGCCAGCAGTTACCCTATGAGCGGGCGCTCCTACGAGCAGTACTTC. The encoded protein is CASSYPMSGRSYEQYF.

To note about this clone: The sample has other DNA sequences that encode this CDR3 too. This chain joins TRBV18 and TRBJ2-7, with TRBD1 as a possible D gene (6 bases). V was clipped by 3 bases and J by 3 bases, with 6 bases between them. The CDR3 length is 12 residues. Germline lookup yields CDR1 KGHSH and CDR2 LQKENI. The CDR3 nucleotides are TGTGCCAGCTCACCGGACAGCTACGAGCAGTACTTC. Amino acid sequence: CASSPDSYEQYF.

Here the CDR3 DNA reads TGTGCCAGCAGTGAGGGGGATACGCAGTATTTT. Its translation is CASSEGDTQYF. The chain uses TRBV27 and TRBJ2-3; D could derive from TRBD1 or TRBD2 (5 bases each). This CDR3 is built from 11 residues. Germline loops: CDR1 MNHEY, CDR2 SMNVEV (reference sequence). Deletions cut 5 bases from V and 6 bases from J, with 6 bases between.

The genes are TRBV7-3 and TRBJ2-1; the match to TRBD2 covers 7 bases. The CDR3 extends over 13 amino acids. V lost 6 bases and J lost 4; bases outside the gene matches: 3. The germline gives CDR1 SGHTA, CDR2 FQGTGA. As DNA, the CDR3 is TGTGCCAGCAGTTCCGGGAGGTACAATGAGCAGTTCTTC. Translating gives CASSSGRYNEQFF.

The CDR3 DNA reads as TGTGCCAGCAGCTCTAGCGTAGGCTCGATCGAGCAGTACTTC. Translated: CASSSSVGSIEQYF. The J gene is TRBJ2-7, the V gene TRBV7-9, with a weak D call TRBD2 (6 bases). The germline V and J ends were trimmed by 4 bases and 6 bases, with 16 bases remaining between them. CDR1 is SEHNR and CDR2 is FQNEAQ in the germline V gene (reference sequence). This CDR3 has 14 amino acids. The full variable domain, its missing parts supplied by reference TRBV7-9 and TRBJ2-7, is DTGVSQNPRHKITKRGQNVTFRCDPISEHNRLYWYRQTLGQGPEFLTYFQNEAQLEKSRLLSDRFSAERPKGSFSTLEIQRTEQGDSAMYLCASSSSVGSIEQYFGPGTRLTVT.

This clone has more than one count but fewer than ten. The J gene is TRBJ2-3, the V gene TRBV11-2; perhaps TRBD2 as D (6 bases). The ends were cut back, 6 bases at V and 3 bases at J, with 19 bases in the middle. Germline CDR1 reads SGHAT; CDR2 reads FQNNGV. The CDR3 is made up of 16 amino acids. Written as DNA, the CDR3 is TGTGCCAGCAGGCCCTTCCCGGGACTTTCAACAGATACGCAGTATTTT. It is translated as CASRPFPGLSTDTQYF.

The chain carries TRBV28 and TRBJ1-4, with 8 bases that match TRBD1. The length of the CDR3 is 16 residues. Trimming cost V 4 bases and J 7 bases; bases outside gene matches: 11. CDR1 is MDHEN, CDR2 SYDVKM, per germline. The CDR3 bases are TGTGCCAGCAGTTCTGGACAGGGCTTAGGGAGTGAAAAACTGTTTTTT. Protein product: CASSSGQGLGSEKLFF.

This chain uses TRBV19 with TRBJ1-5; D is ambiguous. This CDR3 region has 15 residues. In germline, CDR1 is LNHDA, CDR2 SQIVND (reference sequence). The V and J ends lost 6 bases and 1 base respectively, with 13 bases between them. CDR3 in amino acids: CASSQNSGSNQPQHF. The CDR3 DNA is TGTGCCAGTAGCCAAAACTCGGGGAGCAATCAGCCCCAGCATTTT. Drawing the rest from reference TRBV19 and TRBJ1-5, the complete variable domain is DGGITQSPKYLFRKEGQNVTLSCEQNLNHDAMYWYRQDPGQGLRLIYYSQIVNDFQKGDIAEGYSVSREKKESFPLTVTSAQKNPTAFYLCASSQNSGSNQPQHFGDGTRLSIL.

The rearrangement uses TRBV4-2 and TRBJ1-5, with 9 bases identical to TRBD1. Germline loops: CDR1 LGHNA, CDR2 YNFKEQ. With 6 bases clipped from V and 4 bases from J, the junction kept 16 bases outside the gene matches. The CDR3 contains 18 residues. The chain's CDR3 is CASSRLGTGTLENQPQHF. The CDR3 DNA sequence: TGTGCCAGCAGTCGCTTGGGGACAGGGACCCTCGAGAATCAGCCCCAGCATTTT.

The chain is built from TRBV9 and TRBJ1-5, with D perhaps matching TRBD1 (5 bases). Germline CDR1 and CDR2: SGDLS and YYNGEE. Trimming pared 0 bases from V and 6 bases from J, leaving 10 bases between. This CDR3 spans 14 amino acids. Written as DNA, the CDR3 is TGTGCCAGCAGCGTAGGGCAGGGCAGTCAGCCCCAGCATTTT. This codes for CASSVGQGSQPQHF.

The rearrangement uses TRBV11-2 and TRBJ1-2, with no clear D. Germline CDR1 is SGHAT and CDR2 is FQNNGV. V lost 4 bases and J 7 bases, leaving 10 bases between the germline ends. The CDR3 length is 12 residues. CDR3 coding DNA: TGTGCCAGCAGCTCGCTTGGGGTTGGCTACACCTTC. Amino acids: CASSSLGVGYTF. Variable domain in full (rest from reference TRBV11-2 and TRBJ1-2): EAGVAQSPRYKIIEKRQSVAFWCNPISGHATLYWYQQILGQGPKLLIQFQNNGVVDDSQLPKDRFSAERLKGVDSTLKIQPAKLEDSAVYLCASSSLGVGYTFGSGTRLTVV.